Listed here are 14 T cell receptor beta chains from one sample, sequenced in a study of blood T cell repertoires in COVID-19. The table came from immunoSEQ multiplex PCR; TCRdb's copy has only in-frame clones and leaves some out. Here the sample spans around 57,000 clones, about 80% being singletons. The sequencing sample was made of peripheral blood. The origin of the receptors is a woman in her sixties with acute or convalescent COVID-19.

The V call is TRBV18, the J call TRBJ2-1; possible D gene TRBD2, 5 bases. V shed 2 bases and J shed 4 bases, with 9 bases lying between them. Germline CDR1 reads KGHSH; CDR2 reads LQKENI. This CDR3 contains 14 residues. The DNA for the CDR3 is TGTGCCAGCTCACCAAGTGCGGGTTACAATGAGCAGTTCTTC. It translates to CASSPSAGYNEQFF.

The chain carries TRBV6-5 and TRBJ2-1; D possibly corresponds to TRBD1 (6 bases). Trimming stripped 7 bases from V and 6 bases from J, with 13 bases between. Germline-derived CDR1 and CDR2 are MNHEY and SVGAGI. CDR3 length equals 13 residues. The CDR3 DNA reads TGTGCCAGCACCGCTCTAGGGGGCAATGAGCAGTTCTTC. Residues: CASTALGGNEQFF.

The CDR3, as DNA: TGTGCCAGCAGCCAAGATCTAAGGGGTGAAGCTTTCTTT. It encodes CASSQDLRGEAFF. This sequence joins TRBV14 and TRBJ1-1; tentatively, D is TRBD1 (5 bases). Germline-derived CDR1 and CDR2 are SGHDN and FVKESK. Trimming removed 0 bases from V and 7 bases from J, with 9 bases in between. CDR3 size: 13 residues. The full variable domain, with the rest looked up from reference TRBV14 and TRBJ1-1, is EAGVTQFPSHSVIEKGQTVTLRCDPISGHDNLYWYRRVMGKEIKFLLHFVKESKQDESGMPNNRFLAERTGGTYSTLKVQPAELEDSGVYFCASSQDLRGEAFFGQGTRLTVV.

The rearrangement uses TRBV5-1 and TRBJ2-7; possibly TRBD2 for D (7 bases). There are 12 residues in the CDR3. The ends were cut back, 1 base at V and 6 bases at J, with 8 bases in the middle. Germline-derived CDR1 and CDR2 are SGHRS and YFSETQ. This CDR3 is CASSLRGAEQYF. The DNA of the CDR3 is TGCGCCAGCAGCTTGCGGGGGGCCGAGCAGTACTTC.

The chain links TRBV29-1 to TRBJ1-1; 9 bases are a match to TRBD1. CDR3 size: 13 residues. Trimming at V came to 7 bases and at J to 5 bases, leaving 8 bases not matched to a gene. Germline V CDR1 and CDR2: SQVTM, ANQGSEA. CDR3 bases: TGCAGCGGGATTCACAGGGGGCGGACTGAAGCTTTCTTT. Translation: CSGIHRGRTEAFF.

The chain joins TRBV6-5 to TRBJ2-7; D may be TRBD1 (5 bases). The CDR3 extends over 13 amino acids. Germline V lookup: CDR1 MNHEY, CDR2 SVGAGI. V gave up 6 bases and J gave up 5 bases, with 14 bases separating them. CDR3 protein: CASRDTGSDEQYF. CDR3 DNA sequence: TGTGCCAGCAGAGATACAGGATCGGACGAGCAGTACTTC.

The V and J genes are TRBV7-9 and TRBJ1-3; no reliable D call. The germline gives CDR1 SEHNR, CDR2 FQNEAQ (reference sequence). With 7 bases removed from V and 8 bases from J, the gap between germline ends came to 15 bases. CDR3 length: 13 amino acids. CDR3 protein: CASTDRQKDTIYF. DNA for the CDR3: TGTGCCAGCACCGACCGACAAAAAGACACCATATATTTT.

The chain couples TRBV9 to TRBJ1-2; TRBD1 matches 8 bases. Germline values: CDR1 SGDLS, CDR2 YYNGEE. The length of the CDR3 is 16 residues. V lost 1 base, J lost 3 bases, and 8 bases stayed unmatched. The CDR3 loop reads CASSVSRTGKDYGYTF. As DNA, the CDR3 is TGTGCCAGCAGCGTAAGTCGGACAGGGAAAGACTATGGCTACACCTTC.

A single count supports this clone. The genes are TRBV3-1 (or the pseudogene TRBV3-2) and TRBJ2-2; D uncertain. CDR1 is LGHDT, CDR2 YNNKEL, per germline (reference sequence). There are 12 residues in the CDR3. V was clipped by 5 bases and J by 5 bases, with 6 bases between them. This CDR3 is CASSSPTGELFF. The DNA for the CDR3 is TGTGCCAGCAGCTCCCCAACCGGGGAGCTGTTTTTT.

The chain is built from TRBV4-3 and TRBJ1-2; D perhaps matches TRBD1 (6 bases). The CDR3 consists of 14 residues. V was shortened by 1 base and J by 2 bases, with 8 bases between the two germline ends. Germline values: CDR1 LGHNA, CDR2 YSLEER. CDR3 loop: CASSQGTGNYGYTF. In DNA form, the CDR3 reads TGCGCCAGCAGCCAAGGAACAGGGAACTATGGCTACACCTTC.

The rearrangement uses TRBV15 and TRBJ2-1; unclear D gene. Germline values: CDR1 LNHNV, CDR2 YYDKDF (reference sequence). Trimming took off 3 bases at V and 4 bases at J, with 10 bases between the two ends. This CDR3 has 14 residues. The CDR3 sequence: CATSSDTRYNEQFF. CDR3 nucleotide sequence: TGTGCCACCAGCAGTGACACCCGTTACAATGAGCAGTTCTTC.

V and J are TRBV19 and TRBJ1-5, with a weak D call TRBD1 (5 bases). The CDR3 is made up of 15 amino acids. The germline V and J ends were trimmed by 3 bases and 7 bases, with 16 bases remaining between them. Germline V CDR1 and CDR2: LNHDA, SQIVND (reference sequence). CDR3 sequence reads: CASSIGQGLEQPQHF. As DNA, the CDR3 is TGTGCCAGTAGTATCGGACAAGGATTAGAGCAGCCCCAGCATTTT. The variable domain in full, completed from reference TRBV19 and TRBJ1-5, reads DGGITQSPKYLFRKEGQNVTLSCEQNLNHDAMYWYRQDPGQGLRLIYYSQIVNDFQKGDIAEGYSVSREKKESFPLTVTSAQKNPTAFYLCASSIGQGLEQPQHFGDGTRLSIL.

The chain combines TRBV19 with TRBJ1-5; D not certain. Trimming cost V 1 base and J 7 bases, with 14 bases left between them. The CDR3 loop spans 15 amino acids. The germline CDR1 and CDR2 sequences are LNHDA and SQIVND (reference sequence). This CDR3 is CASSIGRGDGQPQHF. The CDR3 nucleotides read TGTGCCAGTAGTATAGGTCGCGGCGATGGCCAGCCCCAGCATTTT.

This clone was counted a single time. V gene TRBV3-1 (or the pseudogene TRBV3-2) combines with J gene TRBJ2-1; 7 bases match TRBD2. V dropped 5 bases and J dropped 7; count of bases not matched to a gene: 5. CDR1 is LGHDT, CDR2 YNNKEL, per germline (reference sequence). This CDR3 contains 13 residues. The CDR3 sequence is CASSLRAGNEQFF. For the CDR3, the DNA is TGTGCCAGCAGCTTACGAGCGGGAAATGAGCAGTTCTTC.